A selection of T cell receptor beta chains follows, all from one sample in a study of blood T cell repertoires in COVID-19. The protocol was immunoSEQ multiplex PCR, while the TCRdb copy is restricted to in-frame clones and leaves out a portion. This table holds over 200,000 clones, over 80% found once. Sequences were obtained from peripheral blood. These receptors were taken from a man under 40 with COVID-19, enrolled during active disease. The CDR3 runs from the conserved cysteine through the conserved F or W. Each record gives: V gene, J gene, D gene, clone size, CDR3 protein, CDR3 DNA. D genes are given only for firm matches. Size values are once, few and many counts, or a class for expanded clones, and some rows have none.

TRBV30	TRBJ1-6	NA	NA	CAWRSYREGSSPLHF	TGTGCCTGGAGGTCTTACAGGGAAGGAAGTTCACCCCTCCACTTT
TRBV24-1	TRBJ2-3	TRBD1	NA	CATSDLSSSGQHTQYF	TGTGCCACCAGTGATTTGAGTTCGTCGGGACAGCATACGCAGTATTTT
TRBV18	TRBJ1-3	NA	NA	CASSPHVGETGNTIYF	TGTGCCAGCTCACCCCACGTCGGGGAGACAGGAAACACCATATATTTT
TRBV19	TRBJ2-1	NA	NA	CASSNPVLPYNEQFF	TGTGCCAGTAGTAACCCCGTACTACCTTACAATGAGCAGTTCTTC
TRBV7-8	TRBJ1-2	NA	NA	CASTRGNSYGYTF	TGTGCCAGCACCCGAGGGAACAGCTATGGCTACACCTTC
TRBV7-9	TRBJ1-2	TRBD1	NA	CASSLGTEHIGYTF	TGTGCCAGCAGCCTGGGGACAGAGCATATAGGCTACACCTTC
TRBV6-5	TRBJ1-1	NA	NA	CASSYNRVSTEAFF	TGTGCCAGCAGTTATAACAGGGTTTCCACTGAAGCTTTCTTT
TRBV19	TRBJ1-5	NA	NA	CASSFIQVYSNQPQHF	TGTGCCAGTAGTTTTATACAGGTTTATAGCAATCAGCCCCAGCATTTT
TRBV24-1	TRBJ2-7	TRBD1	NA	CATSDLRGRTYEQYF	TGTGCCACCAGTGATTTGAGGGGGCGGACTTACGAGCAGTACTTC
TRBV7-8	TRBJ1-4	NA	NA	CASSPTPGTRGEKLFF	TGTGCCAGCAGCCCTACCCCCGGGACTCGGGGTGAAAAACTGTTTTTT
TRBV5-1	TRBJ1-1	TRBD1	NA	CASSLSGRGLRTEAFF	TGCGCCAGCAGCTTGTCCGGCAGGGGGCTTCGGACTGAAGCTTTCTTT
TRBV9	TRBJ1-3	NA	NA	CASSALDRNSGNTIYF	TGTGCCAGCAGCGCCCTTGACAGGAACTCTGGAAACACCATATATTTT
TRBV21-1	TRBJ1-1	NA	NA	CASSTNSRRGRGTEAFF	TGTGCCAGCAGCACAAATTCTCGCAGGGGGCGAGGCACTGAAGCTTTCTTT
TRBV20-1	TRBJ2-7	TRBD1	NA	CSAGTVDEQYF	TGCAGTGCAGGGACAGTGGACGAGCAGTACTTC
TRBV27	TRBJ2-2	TRBD2	NA	CASSIVWTSGVTGELFF	TGTGCCAGCAGTATAGTTTGGACTAGCGGGGTCACCGGGGAGCTGTTTTTT
TRBV27	TRBJ2-1	NA	NA	CATKQGSPSYNEQFF	TGTGCCACCAAACAGGGTTCGCCGTCCTACAATGAGCAGTTCTTC
TRBV19	TRBJ2-5	NA	NA	CASRGHRGPQETQYF	TGTGCCAGTAGGGGCCACAGAGGGCCCCAAGAGACCCAGTACTTC
TRBV19	TRBJ1-2	TRBD1	NA	CASQGGQSYGYTF	TGTGCCAGCCAGGGGGGACAGAGCTATGGCTACACCTTC
TRBV27	TRBJ1-2	TRBD1	NA	CASSFWMTGNYGYTF	TGTGCCAGCAGTTTTTGGATGACAGGGAACTATGGCTACACCTTC
TRBV19	TRBJ1-3	NA	few	CASMRGNKGNTIYF	TGTGCCAGTATGCGGGGCAACAAGGGAAACACCATATATTTT